A single T cell receptor beta chain is shown here with its context. The target antigen is unknown. The authors made TCR beta cDNA from 400 to 600 ng total RNA with a constant-region primer. The TCR beta library was amplified through three nested multiplex PCR rounds in a modified ARM-PCR procedure. A C-beta reverse primer and TRBV1-TRBV30 forward primers served in each of the first two PCR rounds, at about 10 cycles apiece. TCRdb independently ran MiXCR on the multiplex PCR reads; one entry per CDR3 protein. The sample yields approximately 120,000 distinct CDR3 sequences, 64% seen once. This CDR3 region has 14 residues. Per the germline V gene, CDR1 is SGHAT and CDR2 is FQNNGV. The ends were cut back, 1 base at V and 6 bases at J, with 13 bases in the middle. This entry belongs to a study of tumor-infiltrating lymphocytes in primary liver carcinoma. As for the study in general: Enrolled patients were male and female, aged 30 to 69 years. Overall study findings and caveats: Tumor tissue displayed a significantly greater top-250-clone fraction than blood (p = 0.039).

The roughly 19-32 mg bulk tissue piece was not sorted before simultaneous RNA and DNA extraction. Surgical resection treated primary liver carcinoma in the patients. V and J are TRBV11-2 and TRBJ2-7; D might be TRBD1 (5 bases). Source material: liver tumor tissue from sampling region 3. Specified subset: tumor region T3, left-lateral pole. This sequence originates from a woman aged 60 to 75 with primary liver carcinoma and hepatitis B virus infection. The CDR3 here is CASSLVGAEVEQYF. DNA of the CDR3: TGTGCCAGCAGCTTAGTAGGGGCCGAGGTCGAGCAGTACTTC.